This is a list of T cell receptor beta chains from one sample in a study of cytomegalovirus exposure and HLA in healthy donors. TCRdb's table, derived via immunoSEQ multiplex PCR, lists solely in-frame clones and lacks some. Here the sample table reports roughly 100,000 clones. Sequencing was performed on PBMCs. The receptors originated from a man aged 45-65 years in good health and CMV-seronegative. CDR3s include the opening cysteine and the closing phenylalanine or tryptophan.

j_call	v_call	cdr3_aa
TRBJ1-4	TRBV9	CASSSSQGNEKLFF
TRBJ1-5	TRBV7-9	CASSLGQGKGQPQHF
TRBJ1-3	TRBV5-4	CASSSRQGSGNTIYF
TRBJ1-3	TRBV5-1	CASTPGGTGGESTIYF
TRBJ2-5	TRBV18	CASSPGLASQETQYF
TRBJ1-4	TRBV7-2	CASSLVGGHEKLFF
TRBJ2-3	TRBV7-2	CASTRGAGSDTQYF
TRBJ2-7	TRBV7-2	CASSPDTAYEQYF
TRBJ1-3	TRBV12-5	CASGGTGGASRSGNTIYF
TRBJ2-5	TRBV5-6	CASSQWDTYQETQYF
TRBJ2-2	TRBV7-8	CASKVGGTGNTGELFF
TRBJ1-2	TRBV18	CASSPQGPLNYGYTF
TRBJ1-1	TRBV29-1	CSVDWPPGQF
TRBJ1-1	TRBV7-6	CASSLTAGVHSEAFF
TRBJ1-3	TRBV19	CASSIRAVSSGNTIYF
TRBJ2-3	TRBV27	CASSPSGGPTDTQYF
TRBJ2-7	TRBV29-1	CSVLGGNYEQYF
TRBJ1-2	TRBV2	CASRQQGFGYTF
TRBJ2-1	TRBV9	CASSVQGVGNEQFF
TRBJ1-2	TRBV6-1	CASSETAQGYYGYTF
TRBJ1-2	TRBV11-2	CASSLAQGAHYGYTF
TRBJ2-7	TRBV27	CASRDRGYEQYF
TRBJ2-7	TRBV15	CATSRGRVYEQYF
TRBJ1-2	TRBV5-6	CASSLGATAGYTF
TRBJ1-1	TRBV19	CASRRLGTPNTEAFF
TRBJ2-1	TRBV11-3	CASSLVLGLAGSNEQFF
TRBJ2-7	TRBV2	CASSNYRGPEQYF
TRBJ2-3	TRBV5-4	CASSSGQSTDTQYF
TRBJ2-1	TRBV20-1	CSRRGNEQFF
TRBJ1-3	TRBV6-6	CASSSHGGSGNTIYF
TRBJ2-7	TRBV6-5	CASTSRLDTSYEQYF
TRBJ1-1	TRBV19	CASSASGGTEAFF
TRBJ2-2	TRBV5-1	CASGPGGLTGELFF
TRBJ1-1	TRBV29-1	CSVREGQNTEAFF
TRBJ1-5	TRBV19	CASSMATGKDSNQPQHF
TRBJ2-2	TRBV5-1	CASSLPGGPTGELFF
TRBJ1-1	TRBV7-9	CASSPVGGGTEAFF
TRBJ1-2	TRBV6-5	CASSNTGGDGYTF
TRBJ2-7	TRBV27	CASSLWDKPYEQYF
TRBJ1-1	TRBV7-8	CASSLVGQGFTEAFF
TRBJ2-1	TRBV5-1	CASSLAAGSEQFF
TRBJ1-2	TRBV27	CASSSTGNYGYTF
TRBJ2-2	TRBV9	CASSVPAGGPDTGELFF
TRBJ1-5	TRBV4-1	CASSQGTGGLNQPQHF
TRBJ2-7	TRBV5-6	CASSPWATYEQYF
TRBJ1-4	TRBV4-3	CASSRDRELQKLFF
TRBJ2-7	TRBV27	CASSFDRGQGEQYF
TRBJ1-3	TRBV7-9	CASSLEAVGLTIYF
TRBJ1-2	TRBV13	CASRDTGVRGGGYTF
TRBJ1-1	TRBV5-1	CASSLVRGGNTEAFF
TRBJ2-5	TRBV11-2	CASSLVTGLETQYF
TRBJ1-1	TRBV13	CASSVAGKAFF
TRBJ2-1	TRBV29-1	CSVEGGQGSLWSSYNEQFF